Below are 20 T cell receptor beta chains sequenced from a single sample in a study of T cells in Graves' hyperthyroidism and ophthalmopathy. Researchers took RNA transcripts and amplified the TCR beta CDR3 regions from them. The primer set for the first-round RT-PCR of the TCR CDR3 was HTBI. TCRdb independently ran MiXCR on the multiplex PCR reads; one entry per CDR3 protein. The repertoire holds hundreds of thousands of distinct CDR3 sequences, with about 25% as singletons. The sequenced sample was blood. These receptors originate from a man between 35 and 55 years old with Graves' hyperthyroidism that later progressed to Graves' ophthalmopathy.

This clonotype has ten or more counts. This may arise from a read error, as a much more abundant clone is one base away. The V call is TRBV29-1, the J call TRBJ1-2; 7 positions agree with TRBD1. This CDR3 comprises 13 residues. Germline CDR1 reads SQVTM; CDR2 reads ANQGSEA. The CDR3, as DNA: TGCAGCATTGAAGAGGGGGCGGGCTATGGCTACACCTTC. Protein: CSIEEGAGYGYTF.

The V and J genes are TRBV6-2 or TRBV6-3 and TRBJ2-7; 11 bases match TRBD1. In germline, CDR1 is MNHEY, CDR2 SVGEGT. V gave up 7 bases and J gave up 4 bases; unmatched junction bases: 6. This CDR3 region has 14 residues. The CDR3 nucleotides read TGTGCCAGCATCGCCGGGACAGGGGGGTACGAGCAGTACTTC. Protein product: CASIAGTGGYEQYF.

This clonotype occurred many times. The CDR3 loop reads CSALHGAYEQYF. The DNA for the CDR3 is TGCAGTGCCCTCCATGGGGCCTACGAGCAGTACTTC. The chain joins TRBV20-1 to TRBJ2-7; D is unclear. There are 12 residues in the CDR3. Trimming left V 6 bases short and J 2 bases short, with 11 bases between. Germline CDR1 and CDR2: DFQATT and SNEGSKA (reference sequence).

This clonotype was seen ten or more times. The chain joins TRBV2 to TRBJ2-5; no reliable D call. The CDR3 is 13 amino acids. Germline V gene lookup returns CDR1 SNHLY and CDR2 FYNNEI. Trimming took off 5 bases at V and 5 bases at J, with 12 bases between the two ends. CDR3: CASSTYEDETQYF. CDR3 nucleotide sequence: TGTGCCAGCAGTACCTATGAGGATGAGACCCAGTACTTC.

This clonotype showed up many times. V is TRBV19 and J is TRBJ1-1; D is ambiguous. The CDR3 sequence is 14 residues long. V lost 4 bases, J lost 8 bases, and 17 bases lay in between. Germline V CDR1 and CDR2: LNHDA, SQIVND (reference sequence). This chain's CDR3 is CASSTKIFSTEAFF. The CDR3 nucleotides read TGTGCCAGTAGTACGAAGATTTTCTCCACCGAAGCTTTCTTT.

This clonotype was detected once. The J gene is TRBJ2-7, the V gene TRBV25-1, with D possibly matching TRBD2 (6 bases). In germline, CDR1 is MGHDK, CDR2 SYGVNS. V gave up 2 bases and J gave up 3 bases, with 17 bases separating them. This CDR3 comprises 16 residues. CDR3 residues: CASSEGGDPSFYEQYF. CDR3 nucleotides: TGTGCCAGCAGTGAAGGCGGGGACCCCTCCTTCTACGAGCAGTACTTC.

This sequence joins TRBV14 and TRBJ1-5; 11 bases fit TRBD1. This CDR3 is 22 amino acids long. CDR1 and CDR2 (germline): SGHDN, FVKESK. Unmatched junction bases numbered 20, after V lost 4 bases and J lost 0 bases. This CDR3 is CASSLGILGGQGAISSNQPQHF. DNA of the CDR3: TGTGCCAGCAGCCTCGGAATTTTGGGAGGACAGGGGGCAATATCTAGCAATCAGCCCCAGCATTTT.

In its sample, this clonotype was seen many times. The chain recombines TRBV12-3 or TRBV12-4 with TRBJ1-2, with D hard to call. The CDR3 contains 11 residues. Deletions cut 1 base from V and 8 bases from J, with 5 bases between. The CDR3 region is CASSLGWGYTF. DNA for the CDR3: TGTGCCAGCAGTTTAGGGTGGGGCTACACCTTC.

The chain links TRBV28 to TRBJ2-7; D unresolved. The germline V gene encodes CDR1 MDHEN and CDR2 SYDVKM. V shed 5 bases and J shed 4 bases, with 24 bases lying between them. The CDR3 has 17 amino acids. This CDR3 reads CASSTRTGFYPHYEQYF. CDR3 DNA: TGTGCCAGCAGTACCAGGACGGGCTTCTATCCCCATTACGAGCAGTACTTC.

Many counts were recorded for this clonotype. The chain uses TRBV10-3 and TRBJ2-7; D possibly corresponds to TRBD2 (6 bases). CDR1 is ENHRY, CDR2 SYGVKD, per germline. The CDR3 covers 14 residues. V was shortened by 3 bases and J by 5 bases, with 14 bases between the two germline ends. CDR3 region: CAISDNRERNEQYF. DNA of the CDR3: TGTGCCATCAGTGACAATCGGGAGAGGAACGAGCAGTACTTC.

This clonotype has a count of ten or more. CDR3 residues: CASSYSVNTEAFF. CDR3 nucleotide sequence: TGTGCCAGCAGTTACTCGGTGAACACTGAAGCTTTCTTT. V gene TRBV6-5 combines with J gene TRBJ1-1, with D unresolved. Trimming removed 0 bases at V and 0 bases at J, with 2 bases between. Per germline, CDR1 MNHEY and CDR2 SVGAGI. The CDR3 runs 13 residues.

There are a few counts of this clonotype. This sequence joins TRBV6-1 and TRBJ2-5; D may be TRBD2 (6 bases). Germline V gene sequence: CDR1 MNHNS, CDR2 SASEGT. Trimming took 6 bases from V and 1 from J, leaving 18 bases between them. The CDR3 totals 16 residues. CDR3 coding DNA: TGTGCCAGCAGCCCCTTTGAGGGGAGGACCCAAGAGACCCAGTACTTC. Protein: CASSPFEGRTQETQYF.

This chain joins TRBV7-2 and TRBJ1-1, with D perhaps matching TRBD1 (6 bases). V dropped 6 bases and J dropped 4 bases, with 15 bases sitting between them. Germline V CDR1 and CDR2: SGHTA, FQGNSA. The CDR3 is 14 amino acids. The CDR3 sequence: CASSPRQEGTEAFF. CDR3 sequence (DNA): TGTGCCAGCAGTCCAAGACAGGAGGGCACTGAAGCTTTCTTT.

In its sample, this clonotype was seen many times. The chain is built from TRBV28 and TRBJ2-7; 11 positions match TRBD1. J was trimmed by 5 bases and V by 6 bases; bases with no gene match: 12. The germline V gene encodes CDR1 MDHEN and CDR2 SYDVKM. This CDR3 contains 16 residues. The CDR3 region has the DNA TGTGCCAGCAGCCCACATCGGCTGGGACAGGGGGACGAGCAGTACTTC. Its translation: CASSPHRLGQGDEQYF.

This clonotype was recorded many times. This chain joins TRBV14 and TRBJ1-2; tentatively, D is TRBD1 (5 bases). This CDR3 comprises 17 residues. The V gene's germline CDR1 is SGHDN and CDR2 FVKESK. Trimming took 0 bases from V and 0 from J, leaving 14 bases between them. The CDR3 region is CASSQDRQGRANYGYTF. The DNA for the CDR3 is TGTGCCAGCAGCCAAGATCGGCAGGGCAGAGCTAACTATGGCTACACCTTC.

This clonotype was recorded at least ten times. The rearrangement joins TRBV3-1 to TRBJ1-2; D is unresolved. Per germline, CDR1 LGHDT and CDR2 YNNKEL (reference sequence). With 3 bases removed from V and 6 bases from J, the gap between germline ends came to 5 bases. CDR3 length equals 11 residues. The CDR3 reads CASSQGNGYTF. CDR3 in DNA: TGTGCCAGCAGCCAGGGGAATGGCTACACCTTC.

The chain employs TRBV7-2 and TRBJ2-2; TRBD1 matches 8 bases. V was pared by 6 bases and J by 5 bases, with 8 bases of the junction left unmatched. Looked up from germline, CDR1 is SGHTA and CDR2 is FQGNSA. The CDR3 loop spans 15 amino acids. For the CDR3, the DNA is TGTGCCAGCAGTACAGGGGGGAGCCGGACCGGGGAGCTGTTTTTT. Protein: CASSTGGSRTGELFF.

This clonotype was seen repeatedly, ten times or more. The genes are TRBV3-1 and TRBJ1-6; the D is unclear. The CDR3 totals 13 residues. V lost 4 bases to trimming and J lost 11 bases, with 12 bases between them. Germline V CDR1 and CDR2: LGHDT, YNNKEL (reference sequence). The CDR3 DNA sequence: TGTGCCAGCAGCCGTACAGAGGGTACACCCCTCCACTTT. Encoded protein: CASSRTEGTPLHF.

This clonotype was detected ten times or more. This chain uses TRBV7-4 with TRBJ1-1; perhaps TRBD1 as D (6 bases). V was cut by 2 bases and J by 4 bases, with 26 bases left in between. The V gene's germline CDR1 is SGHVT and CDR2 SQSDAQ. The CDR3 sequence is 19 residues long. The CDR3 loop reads CASSLPPTGPLIAVTEAFF. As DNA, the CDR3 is TGTGCCAGCAGCTTACCCCCGACAGGACCTTTAATAGCGGTCACTGAAGCTTTCTTT.

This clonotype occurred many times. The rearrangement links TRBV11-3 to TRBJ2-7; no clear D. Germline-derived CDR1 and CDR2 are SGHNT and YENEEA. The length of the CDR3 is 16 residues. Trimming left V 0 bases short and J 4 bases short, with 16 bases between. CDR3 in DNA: TGTGCCAGCAGCTTAGAAGCTGACCTATCCAATTACGAGCAGTACTTC. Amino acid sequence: CASSLEADLSNYEQYF.